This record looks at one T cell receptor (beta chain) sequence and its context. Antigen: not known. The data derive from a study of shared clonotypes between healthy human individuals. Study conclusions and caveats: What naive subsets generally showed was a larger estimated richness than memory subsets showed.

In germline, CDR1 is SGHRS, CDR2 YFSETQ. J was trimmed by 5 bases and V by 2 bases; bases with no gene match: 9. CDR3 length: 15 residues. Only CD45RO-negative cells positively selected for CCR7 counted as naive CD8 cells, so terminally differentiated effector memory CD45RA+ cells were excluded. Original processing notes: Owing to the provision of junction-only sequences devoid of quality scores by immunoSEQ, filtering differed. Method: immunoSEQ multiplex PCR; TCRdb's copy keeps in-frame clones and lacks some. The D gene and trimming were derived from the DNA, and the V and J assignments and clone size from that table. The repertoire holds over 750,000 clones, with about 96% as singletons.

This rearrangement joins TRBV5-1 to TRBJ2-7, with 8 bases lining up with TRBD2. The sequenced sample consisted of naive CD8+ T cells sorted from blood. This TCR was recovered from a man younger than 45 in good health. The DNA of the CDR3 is TGCGCCAGCAGCTTTAGGAGCGGGAGATCTGACGAGCAGTACTTC. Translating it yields CASSFRSGRSDEQYF.